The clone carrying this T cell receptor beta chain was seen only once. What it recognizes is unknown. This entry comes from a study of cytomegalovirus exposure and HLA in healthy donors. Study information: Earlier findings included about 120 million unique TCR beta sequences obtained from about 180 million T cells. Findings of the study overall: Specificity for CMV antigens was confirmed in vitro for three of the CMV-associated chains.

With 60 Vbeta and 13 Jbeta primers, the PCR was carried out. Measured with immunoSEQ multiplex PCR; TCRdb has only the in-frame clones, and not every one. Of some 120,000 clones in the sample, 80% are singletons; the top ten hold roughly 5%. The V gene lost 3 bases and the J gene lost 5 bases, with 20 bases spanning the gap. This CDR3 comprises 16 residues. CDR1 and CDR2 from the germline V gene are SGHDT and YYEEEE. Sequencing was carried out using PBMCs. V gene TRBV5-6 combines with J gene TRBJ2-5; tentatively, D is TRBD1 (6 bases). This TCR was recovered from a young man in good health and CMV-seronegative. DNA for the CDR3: TGTGCCAGCAGCTCTTTACAGGGACCGCCATGGGAGACCCAGTACTTC. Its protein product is CASSSLQGPPWETQYF.